Following are 13 T cell receptor beta chains from one sample sequenced in a study of T cell changes during pregnancy in multiple sclerosis. Clones were read by immunoSEQ multiplex PCR, and TCRdb kept only the in-frame ones, dropping some. The sample lists about 20,000 clones, about 89% seen once, with 7.5% in the top ten. This material consisted of CD8+ T cells from peripheral blood mononuclear cells, taken in the second trimester of pregnancy. The receptors shown here come from a female donor in good health, enrolled as a control in a pregnancy study.

The chain has TRBV7-9 and TRBJ2-5, with a tentative D call TRBD1 (6 bases). Per the germline V gene, CDR1 is SEHNR and CDR2 is FQNEAQ (reference sequence). The length of the CDR3 is 13 residues. Trimming pared 5 bases from V and 5 bases from J, leaving 12 bases between. The DNA of the CDR3 is TGTGCCAGCAGCGACCGACAGGTGGAGACCCAGTACTTC. It specifies CASSDRQVETQYF.

The V gene is TRBV13, the J gene TRBJ2-3; tentative D call: TRBD2 (5 bases). The CDR3 sequence is 17 residues long. Per germline, CDR1 PRHDT and CDR2 FYEKMQ (reference sequence). V gave up 2 bases and J gave up 9 bases, with 24 bases separating them. The CDR3 nucleotides are TGTGCCAGCAGCTTATATGGAGGACCCTCCCCTAAGGACACGCAGTATTTT. This sequence encodes CASSLYGGPSPKDTQYF.

V gene TRBV6-6 combines with J gene TRBJ2-7; D unresolved. V was trimmed by 10 bases and J by 5 bases, leaving 9 bases between them. Per the germline V gene, CDR1 is MNHNY and CDR2 is SVGAGI (reference sequence). The CDR3 is 10 amino acids. CDR3 sequence reads: CATRRDEQYF. CDR3 DNA sequence: TGTGCCACAAGGAGAGACGAGCAGTACTTC.

The genes are TRBV27 and TRBJ2-1; no definite D call. Trimming removed 5 bases at V and 4 bases at J, with 12 bases between. There are 14 residues in the CDR3. Germline CDR1 and CDR2: MNHEY and SMNVEV (reference sequence). For the CDR3, the DNA is TGTGCCAGCAGTGGCGGTCTGGCATACAATGAGCAGTTCTTC. This sequence encodes CASSGGLAYNEQFF.

The chain is built from TRBV7-9 and TRBJ1-3, with D tentatively TRBD1 (6 bases). The CDR3 has 17 amino acids. CDR1 SEHNR and CDR2 FQNEAQ come from the germline V gene (reference sequence). The V end lost 2 bases, the J end lost 2 bases, and 16 bases lay between the germline ends. The CDR3 nucleotides are TGTGCCAGCAGCTTACTACCGGGACAATTAGCTGGAAACACCATATATTTT. It is translated as CASSLLPGQLAGNTIYF.

The chain links TRBV2 to TRBJ2-1; 7 bases map to TRBD2. The CDR3 length is 14 residues. From germline, CDR1 is SNHLY and CDR2 FYNNEI. The junction had 7 bases not matched to a gene; V was cut back by 4 bases and J by 7 bases. The CDR3 loop reads CASSASGLGNEQFF. CDR3 bases: TGTGCCAGCAGTGCTAGCGGTCTGGGGAATGAGCAGTTCTTC. The whole variable domain, filled in from reference TRBV2 and TRBJ2-1, reads EPEVTQTPSHQVTQMGQEVILRCVPISNHLYFYWYRQILGQKVEFLVSFYNNEISEKSEIFDDQFSVERPDGSNFTLKIRSTKLEDSAMYFCASSASGLGNEQFFGPGTRLTVL.

This chain links TRBV10-3 with TRBJ1-4, with 7 positions matching TRBD1. The CDR3 has 14 amino acids. J was trimmed by 7 bases and V by 6 bases; bases with no gene match: 8. Germline V CDR1 and CDR2: ENHRY, SYGVKD. The CDR3 is CAISLGGEGEKLFF. Here the CDR3 DNA reads TGTGCCATCAGCTTAGGGGGCGAGGGTGAAAAACTGTTTTTT.

The rearrangement uses TRBV7-9 and TRBJ2-5; TRBD2 agrees at 11 bases. CDR1 is SEHNR and CDR2 is FQNEAQ in the germline V gene (reference sequence). There are 16 residues in the CDR3. Trimming at V came to 5 bases and at J to 4 bases, leaving 9 bases not matched to a gene. The CDR3 region is CASSPLAGGPGETQYF. In DNA form, the CDR3 reads TGTGCCAGCAGCCCCTTAGCGGGAGGGCCGGGAGAGACCCAGTACTTC.

The gene calls are TRBV13 and TRBJ2-7, with 7 bases lining up with TRBD1. With V trimmed by 1 base and J by 4 bases, 4 bases remained unmatched. Per the germline V gene, CDR1 is PRHDT and CDR2 is FYEKMQ (reference sequence). The CDR3 runs 14 residues. The CDR3 DNA is TGTGCCAGCAGCTTAGACAGGGGCGATTACGAGCAGTACTTC. Amino acids: CASSLDRGDYEQYF.

This rearrangement joins TRBV7-9 to TRBJ2-1; a weak D match, TRBD2 (5 bases). The CDR3 sequence is 15 residues long. The V end was cut by 3 bases, the J end by 2 bases, with 11 bases between. The V gene's germline CDR1 is SEHNR and CDR2 FQNEAQ (reference sequence). The CDR3 sequence: CASSLGSPTYNEQFF. The CDR3 coding sequence is TGTGCCAGCAGCTTGGGGAGTCCCACCTACAATGAGCAGTTCTTC.

The V and J genes are TRBV5-1 and TRBJ1-1; D may be TRBD1 (6 bases). The germline gives CDR1 SGHRS, CDR2 YFSETQ. The V and J ends lost 3 bases and 4 bases respectively, with 13 bases between them. The CDR3 loop spans 14 amino acids. DNA for the CDR3: TGCGCCAGCAGCTCATTACAGGGCCCCACTGAAGCTTTCTTT. This translates into CASSSLQGPTEAFF.

In this sample, this clone turned up a few times. The junction departs from the called germline gene at one end, perhaps through a read error. The chain carries TRBV7-7 and TRBJ2-7; D is unclear. Germline V lookup: CDR1 SSHAT, CDR2 FNYEAQ (reference sequence). This CDR3 has 15 residues. CDR3 bases: TGTGCTAGCAGCCCAGGCCCCAGTTTGGGCGCCGAGCAGTACTTC. This sequence encodes CASSPGPSLGAEQYF.

The gene calls are TRBV7-2 and TRBJ2-1; a weak D match, TRBD1 (5 bases). The germline V and J ends were trimmed by 1 base and 2 bases, with 18 bases remaining between them. Germline CDR1 SGHTA, CDR2 FQGNSA. This CDR3 contains 18 residues. CDR3 in amino acids: CASSLGGGASPTYNEQFF. The CDR3 nucleotides are TGTGCCAGCAGCTTAGGTGGTGGGGCTAGTCCTACCTACAATGAGCAGTTCTTC.